The sequence of this T cell receptor beta chain was determined in a study of blood T cells in healthy people across ages. PCR was performed a second time for roughly 6 to 12 cycles using a sample-barcoded 5' primer and a J-beta primer mix. MiXCR was run by TCRdb on the 5' RACE reads, yielding one entry per CDR3 protein. The repertoire holds about 800,000 distinct CDR3 sequences, about 25% seen once, with more than 3% in the top ten. These same records also appear under a second study, on T cells of mothers and their children. From that report: The second PCR used the M1S primer, and this primer added sample barcodes and 2-4 random nucleotides. Normalized overlap was always slightly, never significantly, higher in related than unrelated mother-child pairs.

The TCR comes from a boy aged 5 to 17 in good health. The sequenced material came from blood.

CDR3 nucleotide sequence: TGCAGTGCTAATAAGGGGGGGGTGAGTGGCTACACCTTC. Translated: CSANKGGVSGYTF. The rearrangement joins TRBV20-1 to TRBJ1-2; TRBD1 is a possible D gene (6 bases). This CDR3 comprises 13 residues. Germline-derived CDR1 and CDR2 are DFQATT and SNEGSKA (reference sequence). Trimming took 4 bases from V and 7 from J, leaving 16 bases between them.